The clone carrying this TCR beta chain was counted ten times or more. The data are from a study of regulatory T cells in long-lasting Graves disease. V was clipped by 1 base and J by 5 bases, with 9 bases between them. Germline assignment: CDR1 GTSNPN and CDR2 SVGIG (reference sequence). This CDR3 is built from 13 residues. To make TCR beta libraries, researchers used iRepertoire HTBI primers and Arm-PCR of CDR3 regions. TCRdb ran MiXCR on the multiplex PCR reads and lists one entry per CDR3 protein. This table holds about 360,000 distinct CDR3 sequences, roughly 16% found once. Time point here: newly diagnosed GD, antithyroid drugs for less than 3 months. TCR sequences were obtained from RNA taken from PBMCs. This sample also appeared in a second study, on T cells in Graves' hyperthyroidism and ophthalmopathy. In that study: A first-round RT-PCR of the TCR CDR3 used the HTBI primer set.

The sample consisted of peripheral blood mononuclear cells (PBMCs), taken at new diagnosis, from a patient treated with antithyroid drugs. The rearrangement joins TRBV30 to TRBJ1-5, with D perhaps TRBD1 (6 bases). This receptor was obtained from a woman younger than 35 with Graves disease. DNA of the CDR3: TGTGCCTGGAGTGGGACAGTCGATCAGCCCCAGCATTTT. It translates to CAWSGTVDQPQHF.